Below, one T cell receptor (beta chain) is given with its context. Its specificity is not known. Treatment in this sample: roughly 20 received Ad26.COV2.S at low or high dose, single or two shots; roughly five received placebo; per-sample allocation not given. Samples analyzed were those drawn on day 63 after the first vaccine or placebo injection. The CDR3 is made up of 12 amino acids. Germline V CDR1 and CDR2: LGHDT, YNNKEL (reference sequence). The V end was cut by 3 bases, the J end by 11 bases, with 11 bases between. The source of the sample is a study of Ad26.COV2.S vaccination and SARS-CoV-2 variants. Study-level points and caveats: Responses of spike-specific T cells (both CD8+ and CD4+) reportedly showed substantial breadth after vaccination.

Sequencing used immunoSEQ multiplex PCR; TCRdb keeps in-frame clones, though not all of them. The sample yields about 680,000 clones, more than 80% seen once. Here the sequenced sample was peripheral blood, taken in a trial of Ad26.COV2.S vaccine versus placebo. This TCR was sampled from a person between 18 and 60 years old who received the Ad26.COV2.S COVID-19 vaccine or a placebo. The V and J genes are TRBV3-1 (or the pseudogene TRBV3-2) and TRBJ2-4, with D perhaps TRBD1 (5 bases). The DNA of the CDR3 is TGTGCCAGCAGCCAGGACCACAGGTTTCAGTACTTC. This codes for CASSQDHRFQYF.